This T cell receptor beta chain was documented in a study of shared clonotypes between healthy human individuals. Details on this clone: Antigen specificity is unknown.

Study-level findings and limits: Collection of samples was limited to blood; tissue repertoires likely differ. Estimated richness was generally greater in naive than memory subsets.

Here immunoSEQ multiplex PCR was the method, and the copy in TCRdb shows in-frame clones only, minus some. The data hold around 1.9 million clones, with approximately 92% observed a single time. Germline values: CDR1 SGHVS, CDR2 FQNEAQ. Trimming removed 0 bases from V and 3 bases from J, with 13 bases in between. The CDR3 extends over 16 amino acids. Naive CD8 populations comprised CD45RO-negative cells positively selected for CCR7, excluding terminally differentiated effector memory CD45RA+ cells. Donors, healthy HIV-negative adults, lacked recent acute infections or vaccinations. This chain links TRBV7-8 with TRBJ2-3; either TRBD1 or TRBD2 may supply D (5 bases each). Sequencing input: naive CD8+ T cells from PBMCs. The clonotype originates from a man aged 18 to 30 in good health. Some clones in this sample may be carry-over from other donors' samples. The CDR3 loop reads CASSLAEDIRTDTQYF. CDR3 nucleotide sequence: TGTGCCAGCAGCTTAGCGGAGGACATCCGGACAGATACGCAGTATTTT.